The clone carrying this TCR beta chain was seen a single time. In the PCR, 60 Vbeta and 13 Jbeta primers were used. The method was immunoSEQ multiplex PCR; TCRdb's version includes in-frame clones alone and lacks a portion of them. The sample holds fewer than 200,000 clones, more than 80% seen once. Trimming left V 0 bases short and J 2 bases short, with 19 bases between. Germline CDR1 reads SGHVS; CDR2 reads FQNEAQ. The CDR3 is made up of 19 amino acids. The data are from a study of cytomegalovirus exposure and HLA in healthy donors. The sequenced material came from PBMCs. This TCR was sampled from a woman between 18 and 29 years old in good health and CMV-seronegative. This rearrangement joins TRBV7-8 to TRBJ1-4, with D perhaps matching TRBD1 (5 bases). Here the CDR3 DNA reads TGTGCCAGCAGCTTAGCCGCGGGACCCGGTCGTTCGACTAATGAAAAACTGTTTTTT. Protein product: CASSLAAGPGRSTNEKLFF. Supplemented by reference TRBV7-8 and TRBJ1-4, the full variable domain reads GAGVSQSPRYKVAKRGQDVALRCDPISGHVSLFWYQQALGQGPEFLTYFQNEAQLDKSGLPSDRFFAERPEGSVSTLKIQRTQQEDSAVYLCASSLAAGPGRSTNEKLFFGSGTQLSVL.